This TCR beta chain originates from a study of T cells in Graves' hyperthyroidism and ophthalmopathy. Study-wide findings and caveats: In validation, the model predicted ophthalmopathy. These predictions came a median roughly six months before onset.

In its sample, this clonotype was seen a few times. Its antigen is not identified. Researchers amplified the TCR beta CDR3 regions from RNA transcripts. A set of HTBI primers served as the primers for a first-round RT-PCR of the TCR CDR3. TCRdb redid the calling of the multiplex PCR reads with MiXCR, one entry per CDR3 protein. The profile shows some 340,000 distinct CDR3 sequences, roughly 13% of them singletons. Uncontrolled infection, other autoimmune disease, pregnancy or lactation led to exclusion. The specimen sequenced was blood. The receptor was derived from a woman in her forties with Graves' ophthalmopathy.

As DNA, the CDR3 is TGTGCCAGCAGCTTTAACGTTCTGACGACAGGTTTCCAAGAGACCCAGTACTTC. As protein: CASSFNVLTTGFQETQYF. The V call is TRBV5-5, the J call TRBJ2-5; perhaps TRBD1 as D (6 bases). V lost 2 bases to trimming and J lost 1 base, with 21 bases between them. The length of the CDR3 is 18 residues. The germline V gene has CDR1 SGHKS and CDR2 YYEKEE (reference sequence).